Shown below are 9 T cell receptor beta chains from a single sample sequenced in a study of T cells after yellow fever vaccination. TCRdb ran MiXCR on the 5' RACE reads and lists one entry per CDR3 protein. This sample carries hundreds of thousands of distinct CDR3 sequences, over 15% of them seen once, and the ten largest clones take 18%. This sample comprised PBMCs, obtained before the yellow fever booster vaccination. The receptor source for this set is a man younger than 35 who received the YFV17D yellow fever vaccine.

In this sample, this clonotype turned up many times. V usage is TRBV11-1 and J usage is TRBJ2-1; D is undetermined. Per the germline V gene, CDR1 is SGHAT and CDR2 is FQDESV (reference sequence). This CDR3 contains 13 residues. The V end was cut by 4 bases, the J end by 5 bases, with 9 bases between. CDR3 DNA: TGTGCCAGCAGCTCGGACCTTAACAATGAGCAGTTCTTC. This translates into CASSSDLNNEQFF. The full variable domain, rest sourced from reference TRBV11-1 and TRBJ2-1, is EAEVAQSPRYKITEKSQAVAFWCDPISGHATLYWYRQILGQGPELLVQFQDESVVDDSQLPKDRFSAERLKGVDSTLKIQPAELGDSAMYLCASSSDLNNEQFFGPGTRLTVL.

This clonotype has just a few counts. V gene TRBV3-1 combines with J gene TRBJ2-5; 7 positions match TRBD1. The CDR3 length is 14 residues. CDR1 is LGHDT and CDR2 is YNNKEL in the germline V gene (reference sequence). J gave up 5 bases and V 1 base, and 4 bases lay outside the gene matches. CDR3 nucleotides: TGTGCCAGCAGCCAAGCACAGGGGCCGGAGACCCAGTACTTC. Protein: CASSQAQGPETQYF.

This rearrangement joins TRBV20-1 to TRBJ2-1; 8 bases match TRBD2. The germline V gene has CDR1 DFQATT and CDR2 SNEGSKA (reference sequence). V lost 6 bases to trimming and J lost 1 base; unmatched junction nucleotides: 11. CDR3 size: 16 residues. CDR3 bases: TGCAGTGCCCCCGCTAGCGGGTGGCTTTCCTACAATGAGCAGTTCTTC. This codes for CSAPASGWLSYNEQFF.

CDR3 DNA sequence: TGCGCCAGCAGCTGGGACTTCAACACCGGGGAGCTGTTTTTT. Encoded protein: CASSWDFNTGELFF. The chain has TRBV5-1 and TRBJ2-2; TRBD2 is a possible D gene (6 bases). Trimming removed 3 bases at V and 2 bases at J, with 8 bases between. Germline CDR1 reads SGHRS; CDR2 reads YFSETQ. CDR3 length: 14 residues.

The chain employs TRBV7-8 and TRBJ2-4, with 7 bases fitting TRBD1. The trim removed 8 bases at V and 3 bases at J, leaving 7 bases unmatched. CDR3 size: 14 residues. The germline V gene encodes CDR1 SGHVS and CDR2 FQNEAQ. CDR3 amino acids: CASGFDRDKNIQYF. DNA for the CDR3: TGTGCCAGCGGGTTTGACAGGGACAAAAACATTCAGTACTTC.

The rearrangement links TRBV2 to TRBJ2-1; D gene unclear. The germline gives CDR1 SNHLY, CDR2 FYNNEI. The CDR3 has 15 residues. Trimming shortened V by 4 bases and J by 0 bases, and 10 bases separated the two germline ends. The CDR3 DNA sequence: TGTGCCAGCAGTGTAGTTCCCAGCTCCTACAATGAGCAGTTCTTC. Translation: CASSVVPSSYNEQFF.

The gene calls are TRBV6-5 and TRBJ2-3; 16 positions match TRBD2. This CDR3 is built from 19 residues. Per germline, CDR1 MNHEY and CDR2 SVGAGI. The V segment lost 0 bases and the J segment 4 bases; nucleotides outside the gene matches: 7. The CDR3 coding sequence is TGTGCCAGCAGTTACTCCTCCGGGACTAGCGGGGGGGCCGCAGATACGCAGTATTTT. Its translation is CASSYSSGTSGGAADTQYF.

This chain joins TRBV20-1 and TRBJ2-7, with D perhaps matching TRBD1 (6 bases). This CDR3 contains 14 residues. The germline gives CDR1 DFQATT, CDR2 SNEGSKA (reference sequence). Trimming pared 3 bases from V and 2 bases from J, leaving 14 bases between. The CDR3 region has the DNA TGCAGTGCTAGGAAGGACAGTATAGCCTACGAGCAGTACTTC. Translating it yields CSARKDSIAYEQYF.

This clonotype was seen a few times. V and J are TRBV7-2 and TRBJ2-4, with D possibly TRBD1 on 5 matching bases. The CDR3 spans 14 residues. Looked up from germline, CDR1 is SGHTA and CDR2 is FQGNSA. The V gene lost 5 bases and the J gene lost 0 bases, with 8 bases spanning the gap. CDR3 protein: CASSDSPAKNIQYF. In DNA, the CDR3 is TGTGCCAGCAGCGACAGTCCAGCCAAAAACATTCAGTACTTC.